The 24 T cell receptor beta chains reported below all come from one sample, sequenced in a study of graft-versus-host responses after intestinal transplantation (dated by TCRdb to 2020 to 2023). These receptors have no known antigen. Taken with the paper, the label for time point translates to: cells obtained before transplantation from donor or recipient. The library was produced with the immunoSEQ multiplex PCR assay. TCRdb carries this immuneACCESS record with in-frame sequences only. Its versions omit some clonotypes, under half of them owing to an unresolved V gene in the studies checked, with the rest unexplained. A total of about 82,000 clones appear in this sample, approximately 89% of them only once. The ten largest clones add up to around 0.37% of the sample. The sequencing used unstimulated CD4+ T cells sorted from spleen or lymph node cells, collected before transplant. The receptor source for this set is a human donor who was the organ donor for an intestinal transplant.

The chain couples TRBV5-4 to TRBJ2-7; 12 nucleotides match TRBD2. Germline V CDR1 and CDR2: SGHNT, YYREEE (reference sequence). Unmatched junction bases numbered 6, after V lost 4 bases and J lost 7 bases. The CDR3 spans 14 residues. The CDR3 protein is CASSAGLAGTEQYF. As DNA, the CDR3 is TGTGCCAGCAGCGCCGGACTAGCGGGAACTGAGCAGTACTTC.

The table lists this clone with a few counts. The chain recombines TRBV6-6 with TRBJ2-7; D uncertain. Germline V gene sequence: CDR1 MNHNY, CDR2 SVGAGI (reference sequence). CDR3 size: 14 residues. The ends were cut back, 1 base at V and 1 base at J, with 8 bases in the middle. The CDR3: CASSYLDISYEQYF. The CDR3 DNA sequence: TGTGCCAGCAGTTACTTAGACATATCCTACGAGCAGTACTTC.

This sequence joins TRBV19 and TRBJ1-6; the D is unclear. The CDR3 has 16 amino acids. Per the germline V gene, CDR1 is LNHDA and CDR2 is SQIVND (reference sequence). The germline V and J ends were trimmed by 3 bases and 7 bases, with 16 bases remaining between them. DNA of the CDR3: TGTGCCAGTAGTATTTACTGGGAGACCAGAAATTCACCCCTCCACTTT. Translated, it gives CASSIYWETRNSPLHF.

The CDR3 spells CASSPLQDRDHEQYF. CDR3 DNA: TGTGCCAGTAGTCCCCTGCAGGACAGGGACCACGAGCAGTACTTC. This rearrangement joins TRBV19 to TRBJ2-7, with 8 bases lining up with TRBD1. Germline-derived CDR1 and CDR2 are LNHDA and SQIVND (reference sequence). The J segment lost 5 bases and the V segment lost 5 bases, leaving 11 bases of the junction unmatched. CDR3 length equals 15 residues.

V usage is TRBV20-1 and J usage is TRBJ2-7; D gene uncertain. In germline, CDR1 is DFQATT, CDR2 SNEGSKA (reference sequence). The CDR3 consists of 11 residues. V lost 3 bases, J lost 5 bases, and 8 bases lay in between. CDR3 DNA sequence: TGCAGTGCTAGCACCTCGGACGAGCAGTACTTC. This sequence encodes CSASTSDEQYF.

Here the CDR3 DNA reads TGTGCCAGCAGTTTATTAACAGGGTCGACAGATACGCAGTATTTT. It codes for CASSLLTGSTDTQYF. J is TRBJ2-3 and V is TRBV28; D may be TRBD1 (6 bases). The V gene's germline CDR1 is MDHEN and CDR2 SYDVKM. V was pared by 1 base and J by 3 bases, with 11 bases between. This CDR3 contains 15 residues.

The V call is TRBV5-1, the J call TRBJ2-5; D gene ambiguous. The CDR3 length is 15 residues. The V end was cut by 0 bases, the J end by 0 bases, with 9 bases between. CDR1 is SGHRS, CDR2 YFSETQ, per germline. The CDR3 coding sequence is TGCGCCAGCAGCTTGGTTCTTGCAGACCAAGAGACCCAGTACTTC. Translated, it gives CASSLVLADQETQYF.

The CDR3 here is CASAGGSETQYF. The CDR3 nucleotides are TGTGCCAGCGCCGGGGGGTCCGAGACCCAGTACTTC. The chain joins TRBV11-3 to TRBJ2-5; 7 nucleotides line up with TRBD2. V was pared by 8 bases and J by 5 bases, with 5 bases of the junction left unmatched. Germline values: CDR1 SGHNT, CDR2 YENEEA. The CDR3 length is 12 residues.

This clone was found once. The chain is built from TRBV28 and TRBJ1-5, with TRBD1 matching 9 bases. The length of the CDR3 is 17 residues. J lost 2 bases, V lost 3 bases, and 8 bases had no gene match. CDR1 and CDR2 (germline): MDHEN, SYDVKM. The CDR3 sequence is CASSFGQGLSGNQPQHF. The CDR3 nucleotides are TGTGCCAGCAGTTTTGGACAGGGGTTGTCGGGCAATCAGCCCCAGCATTTT.

This chain uses TRBV4-2 with TRBJ1-1; 12 bases match TRBD1. The CDR3 is made up of 16 amino acids. Germline trimming cut 3 bases from V and 3 bases from J; bases unmatched to any gene: 5. Germline lookup yields CDR1 LGHNA and CDR2 YNFKEQ. Here the CDR3 reads CASSQGQGAKYTEAFF. CDR3 DNA sequence: TGTGCCAGCAGCCAGGGACAGGGGGCTAAATACACTGAAGCTTTCTTT.

This clone was seen a handful of times. V gene TRBV10-3 combines with J gene TRBJ2-7, with D perhaps TRBD1 (6 bases). The V end lost 10 bases, the J end lost 3 bases, and 13 bases lay between the germline ends. Germline V CDR1 and CDR2: ENHRY, SYGVKD. The CDR3 is 12 amino acids. CDR3 sequence reads: CATQTGLYEQYF. For the CDR3, the DNA is TGTGCCACCCAGACAGGACTCTACGAGCAGTACTTC.

The rearrangement uses TRBV2 and TRBJ2-1; 8 bases map to TRBD2. The V segment lost 9 bases and the J segment 6 bases; nucleotides outside the gene matches: 7. CDR3 size: 13 residues. Germline V gene sequence: CDR1 SNHLY, CDR2 FYNNEI. The CDR3 DNA reads as TGTGCCAGGCGGGGGGTCCTTCGCAATGAGCAGTTCTTC. Protein sequence: CARRGVLRNEQFF.

This rearrangement joins TRBV7-2 to TRBJ2-5, with D maybe TRBD1 (5 bases). Trimming removed 2 bases from V and 5 bases from J, with 12 bases in between. The CDR3 is 14 amino acids. Germline V lookup: CDR1 SGHTA, CDR2 FQGNSA. The CDR3 sequence is CASSLHQGRETQYF. In DNA, the CDR3 is TGTGCCAGCAGCTTACACCAGGGTCGGGAGACCCAGTACTTC.

This sequence joins TRBV7-3 and TRBJ1-1, with 7 bases lining up with TRBD1. V lost 5 bases and J lost 4; bases outside the gene matches: 7. This CDR3 spans 14 amino acids. The germline V gene encodes CDR1 SGHTA and CDR2 FQGTGA. DNA of the CDR3: TGTGCCAGCAGCCAAACAGGGGAGGTCACTGAAGCTTTCTTT. This translates into CASSQTGEVTEAFF.

The V call is TRBV30, the J call TRBJ2-1; 8 bases are a match to TRBD2. Germline loops: CDR1 GTSNPN, CDR2 SVGIG (reference sequence). V was pared by 1 base and J by 2 bases, with 1 base of the junction left unmatched. The CDR3 is 14 residues long. The CDR3 DNA follows: TGTGCCTGGAGTGACGGGGGGGCCTACAATGAGCAGTTCTTC. Translating gives CAWSDGGAYNEQFF.

The chain recombines TRBV7-3 with TRBJ1-5; TRBD1 matches 11 bases. The germline V gene encodes CDR1 SGHTA and CDR2 FQGTGA. CDR3 length equals 18 residues. The J segment lost 0 bases and the V segment lost 5 bases, leaving 9 bases of the junction unmatched. CDR3 DNA sequence: TGTGCCAGCAGCATGGACAGGGGGCCTGTCACTAGCAATCAGCCCCAGCATTTT. Translation gives CASSMDRGPVTSNQPQHF.

This rearrangement joins TRBV7-2 to TRBJ2-3, with 9 bases fitting TRBD2. Looked up from germline, CDR1 is SGHTA and CDR2 is FQGNSA. The CDR3 spans 17 residues. Germline trimming cut 5 bases from V and 4 bases from J; bases unmatched to any gene: 13. The CDR3 DNA sequence: TGTGCCAGCAGCGCAATGCCCCTCGCGGGAGGGTCAGATACGCAGTATTTT. It translates to CASSAMPLAGGSDTQYF.

This chain connects TRBV15 to TRBJ2-1; 13 nucleotides align to TRBD2. The CDR3 runs to 15 residues. V shed 7 bases, J shed 9 bases, and the junction held 9 bases outside the gene matches. CDR1 is LNHNV and CDR2 is YYDKDF in the germline V gene (reference sequence). This CDR3 is CATTTTSGRRVEQFF. The CDR3 DNA reads as TGTGCCACCACCACGACTAGCGGGAGGCGTGTTGAGCAGTTCTTC.

The gene calls are TRBV7-3 and TRBJ2-7, with TRBD1 matching 10 bases. V trimming: 5 bases; J trimming: 9 bases; junction bases outside the gene matches: 7. Germline V gives CDR1 SGHTA, CDR2 FQGTGA. The CDR3 extends over 13 amino acids. CDR3 nucleotide sequence: TGTGCCAGCAGCGCTGACAGGGGGCAGGTGCAGTACTTC. This encodes CASSADRGQVQYF. Based on the CDR3 plus reference TRBV7-3 and TRBJ2-7, the full variable domain is GAGVSQTPSNKVTEKGKYVELRCDPISGHTALYWYRQSLGQGPEFLIYFQGTGAADDSGLPNDRFFAVRPEGSVSTLKIQRTERGDSAVYLCASSADRGQVQYFGPGTRLTVT.

V gene TRBV9 combines with J gene TRBJ2-7, with 8 bases lining up with TRBD1. The J segment lost 2 bases and the V segment lost 0 bases, leaving 4 bases of the junction unmatched. Germline V gene data show CDR1 as SGDLS and CDR2 as YYNGEE. The CDR3 is made up of 15 amino acids. In DNA, the CDR3 is TGTGCCAGCAGCGTAGCAGGGACAGGAACCTACGAGCAGTACTTC. Translation: CASSVAGTGTYEQYF.

In regard to this clone: One end of the junction fails to match germline, which may point to a read error. The sample holds other DNA sequences that translate to the same CDR3. This chain joins TRBV5-4 and TRBJ1-1; TRBD1 might be the D (5 bases). This CDR3 is built from 14 residues. Germline V gene sequence: CDR1 SGHNT, CDR2 YYREEE (reference sequence). DNA for the CDR3: TGTGCTAGCAGCGGGGCTATGGGTCGAACTGAAGCTTTCTTT. Translated, it gives CASSGAMGRTEAFF.

V usage is TRBV9 and J usage is TRBJ2-1; maybe TRBD1 (5 bases). This CDR3 has 15 residues. V lost 4 bases and J 1 base, leaving 12 bases between the germline ends. In germline, CDR1 is SGDLS, CDR2 YYNGEE. The CDR3 sequence is CASSLDRGSYNEQFF. CDR3 in DNA: TGTGCCAGCAGCCTTGACAGAGGTTCCTACAATGAGCAGTTCTTC.

V gene TRBV6-5 combines with J gene TRBJ2-1; tentatively, D is TRBD1 (5 bases). Between the trimmed V and J ends, which lost 5 bases and 9 bases, there was a span of 14 bases. The CDR3 runs to 13 residues. Germline V lookup: CDR1 MNHEY, CDR2 SVGAGI. CDR3 amino acids: CASSRATDFEQFF. CDR3 nucleotide sequence: TGTGCCAGCAGTAGAGCGACAGATTTTGAGCAGTTCTTC.

The chain links TRBV7-6 to TRBJ2-7; perhaps TRBD2 as D (6 bases). The germline CDR1 and CDR2 sequences are SGHVS and FNYEAQ. The CDR3 sequence is 18 residues long. V was pared by 5 bases and J by 2 bases, with 25 bases between. This CDR3 reads CASSPLLARAGRPYEQYF. The DNA of the CDR3 is TGTGCCAGCAGCCCCCTGTTGGCGAGGGCGGGGCGGCCCTACGAGCAGTACTTC.